Following are 25 T cell receptor beta chains from one sample sequenced in a study of blood T cell repertoires in COVID-19. This table comes from immunoSEQ multiplex PCR, and its TCRdb copy is limited to in-frame clones, with some not included. The table shows 150,000 to 200,000 clones, with over 80% occurring only once. The sample consisted of peripheral blood. Receptors originate from a woman in her 30s with acute or convalescent COVID-19.

The chain employs TRBV15 and TRBJ2-5; D ambiguous. The length of the CDR3 is 11 residues. Germline V lookup: CDR1 LNHNV, CDR2 YYDKDF (reference sequence). Trimming removed 5 bases at V and 2 bases at J, with 3 bases between. As DNA, the CDR3 is TGTGCCACCAGCTCTCAAGAGACCCAGTACTTC. Translating it yields CATSSQETQYF. Variable domain in full (rest from reference TRBV15 and TRBJ2-5): DAMVIQNPRYQVTQFGKPVTLSCSQTLNHNVMYWYQQKSSQAPKLLFHYYDKDFNNEADTPDNFQSRRPNTSFCFLDIRSPGLGDTAMYLCATSSQETQYFGPGTRLLVL.

The chain links TRBV19 to TRBJ1-1; D is unclear. Germline V lookup: CDR1 LNHDA, CDR2 SQIVND (reference sequence). The CDR3 is 13 residues long. V gave up 6 bases and J gave up 0 bases, with 8 bases separating them. The CDR3 loop reads CASSLAMNTEAFF. For the CDR3, the DNA is TGTGCCAGTAGCTTAGCAATGAACACTGAAGCTTTCTTT. The full variable domain, with the rest looked up from reference TRBV19 and TRBJ1-1, is DGGITQSPKYLFRKEGQNVTLSCEQNLNHDAMYWYRQDPGQGLRLIYYSQIVNDFQKGDIAEGYSVSREKKESFPLTVTSAQKNPTAFYLCASSLAMNTEAFFGQGTRLTVV.

In its sample, this clone was seen once. V gene TRBV27 combines with J gene TRBJ2-5, with a weak D call TRBD2 (6 bases). V gave up 7 bases and J gave up 5 bases, with 17 bases separating them. CDR3 size: 14 residues. Germline V gene lookup returns CDR1 MNHEY and CDR2 SMNVEV (reference sequence). The CDR3 coding sequence is TGTGCCAGCAACCCCGGCGGGGTAGCGGAGACCCAGTACTTC. It codes for CASNPGGVAETQYF.

This clone was seen a few times. The V and J genes are TRBV9 and TRBJ2-7; D perhaps matches TRBD2 (6 bases). Trimming removed 3 bases from V and 6 bases from J, with 10 bases in between. CDR3 length equals 12 residues. CDR1 SGDLS and CDR2 YYNGEE come from the germline V gene. The CDR3 sequence is CASSGPRGEQYF. The DNA for the CDR3 is TGTGCCAGCAGCGGGCCGCGGGGCGAGCAGTACTTC.

The rearrangement uses TRBV30 and TRBJ1-6, with D hard to call. Deletions cut 1 base from V and 4 bases from J, with 14 bases between. Germline-derived CDR1 and CDR2 are GTSNPN and SVGIG (reference sequence). This CDR3 has 16 residues. CDR3 protein: CAWSGGVPLYNSPLHF. CDR3 DNA sequence: TGTGCCTGGAGTGGCGGTGTTCCCCTTTATAATTCACCCCTCCACTTT.

The chain carries TRBV7-2 and TRBJ1-4; maybe TRBD1 (5 bases). Trimming removed 3 bases from V and 0 bases from J, with 8 bases in between. Germline CDR1 and CDR2: SGHTA and FQGNSA. The length of the CDR3 is 15 residues. CDR3 sequence: CASSLATATNEKLFF. The CDR3 DNA sequence: TGTGCCAGCAGCTTGGCGACAGCAACTAATGAAAAACTGTTTTTT.

The chain uses TRBV11-3 and TRBJ2-5; TRBD1 agrees at 8 bases. CDR3 length equals 15 residues. V was pared by 5 bases and J by 5 bases, with 10 bases of the junction left unmatched. The germline V gene has CDR1 SGHNT and CDR2 YENEEA. The CDR3 DNA follows: TGTGCCAGCAGCATTGGACAGGGCCTGACGGAGACCCAGTACTTC. Translated, it gives CASSIGQGLTETQYF. The full variable domain, with the rest looked up from reference TRBV11-3 and TRBJ2-5, is EAGVVQSPRYKIIEKKQPVAFWCNPISGHNTLYWYLQNLGQGPELLIRYENEEAVDDSQLPKDRFSAERLKGVDSTLKIQPAELGDSAVYLCASSIGQGLTETQYFGPGTRLLVL.

The V call is TRBV15, the J call TRBJ1-3, with 7 bases matching TRBD1. Per the germline V gene, CDR1 is LNHNV and CDR2 is YYDKDF (reference sequence). J gave up 0 bases and V 4 bases, and 6 bases lay outside the gene matches. The CDR3 consists of 16 residues. The CDR3 DNA is TGTGCCACCAGCATAGCAGGGGGGTTCTCTGGAAACACCATATATTTT. This gives the protein CATSIAGGFSGNTIYF.

The chain joins TRBV6-2 or TRBV6-3 to TRBJ2-7; 7 bases fit TRBD2. CDR3 size: 14 residues. CDR1 is MNHEY, CDR2 SVGEGT, per germline. V dropped 6 bases and J dropped 5; count of bases not matched to a gene: 10. CDR3 bases: TGTGCCAGCAGCGACGACGGGGGGAGGAACGAGCAGTACTTC. Translated: CASSDDGGRNEQYF.

The chain employs TRBV29-1 and TRBJ1-1; no clear D. Trimming pared 0 bases from V and 11 bases from J, leaving 19 bases between. Germline V gene data show CDR1 as SQVTM and CDR2 as ANQGSEA. The CDR3 sequence is 14 residues long. Written as DNA, the CDR3 is TGCAGCGTTGAAGATCTTACCGACGTGATGCGGGCTTTCTTT. It specifies CSVEDLTDVMRAFF.

The V call is TRBV7-3, the J call TRBJ2-3; D is perhaps TRBD1 (5 bases). The CDR3 runs 14 residues. The germline V and J ends were trimmed by 2 bases and 1 base, with 7 bases remaining between them. CDR1 is SGHTA, CDR2 FQGTGA, per germline. Written as DNA, the CDR3 is TGTGCCAGCAGCTTACAGGGTGGCACAGATACGCAGTATTTT. This translates into CASSLQGGTDTQYF.

The V gene is TRBV18, the J gene TRBJ2-7, with 7 nucleotides matching TRBD1. V trimming: 3 bases; J trimming: 9 bases; junction bases outside the gene matches: 8. The germline V gene has CDR1 KGHSH and CDR2 LQKENI. The CDR3 is 13 amino acids. The DNA of the CDR3 is TGTGCCAGCTCACCCGGACAGGCCTATGGGCAGTACTTC. As protein: CASSPGQAYGQYF.

This clone was detected only a few times. The V and J genes are TRBV5-6 and TRBJ2-2; D possibly corresponds to TRBD1 (5 bases). Deletions cut 2 bases from V and 4 bases from J, with 12 bases between. Germline V gene data show CDR1 as SGHDT and CDR2 as YYEEEE. The CDR3 extends over 15 amino acids. CDR3 protein: CASSFQAGSTGELFF. The CDR3, as DNA: TGTGCCAGCAGCTTTCAGGCAGGGTCCACCGGGGAGCTGTTTTTT.

V is TRBV6-5 and J is TRBJ1-6; a weak D match, TRBD1 (6 bases). Trimming left V 7 bases short and J 6 bases short, with 16 bases between. The CDR3 is 15 amino acids. Germline V lookup: CDR1 MNHEY, CDR2 SVGAGI. Here the CDR3 DNA reads TGTGCCAGCAACCTTCGGGGGGGGCCTAATTCACCCCTCCACTTT. It translates to CASNLRGGPNSPLHF.

The V and J genes are TRBV3-1 (or the pseudogene TRBV3-2) and TRBJ2-1; 9 bases match TRBD1. This CDR3 has 16 amino acids. Germline V lookup: CDR1 LGHDT, CDR2 YNNKEL (reference sequence). Trimming took 4 bases from V and 3 from J; bases not matched to a gene: 7. DNA of the CDR3: TGTGCCAGCAGCCTTGACAGGGGGGGCGACTACAATGAGCAGTTCTTC. Translating it yields CASSLDRGGDYNEQFF.

The genes are TRBV9 and TRBJ2-7, with a possible D match to TRBD1 (6 bases). The CDR3 covers 15 residues. With 6 bases removed from V and 3 bases from J, the gap between germline ends came to 19 bases. Looked up from germline, CDR1 is SGDLS and CDR2 is YYNGEE. CDR3 region: CASTLGEKGVYEQYF. The CDR3, as DNA: TGTGCCAGCACCTTGGGGGAGAAGGGGGTCTACGAGCAGTACTTC.

J is TRBJ2-7 and V is TRBV3-1 (or the pseudogene TRBV3-2); D gene unclear. Germline lookup yields CDR1 LGHDT and CDR2 YNNKEL (reference sequence). V lost 4 bases and J lost 0, with 10 bases in between. The CDR3 contains 14 residues. The CDR3 nucleotides are TGTGCCAGCAGCCCCTCTACCCTCTCCTACGAGCAGTACTTC. Protein sequence: CASSPSTLSYEQYF.

The chain joins TRBV28 to TRBJ1-5; no definite D call. V dropped 1 base and J dropped 2 bases, with 9 bases sitting between them. The CDR3 length is 15 residues. In germline, CDR1 is MDHEN, CDR2 SYDVKM. The CDR3 DNA reads as TGTGCCAGCAGTTTATTGGGAGTTGGCAATCAGCCCCAGCATTTT. It yields the protein CASSLLGVGNQPQHF.

This rearrangement joins TRBV6-6 to TRBJ2-1, with D possibly TRBD2 on 6 matching bases. Germline V gene lookup returns CDR1 MNHNY and CDR2 SVGAGI (reference sequence). V lost 2 bases to trimming and J lost 8 bases, with 7 bases between them. This CDR3 region has 12 residues. In DNA, the CDR3 is TGTGCCAGCAGTTACCCGGGGGATGAGCAGTTCTTC. It encodes CASSYPGDEQFF.

This chain links TRBV19 with TRBJ1-6, with unresolved D. V lost 0 bases to trimming and J lost 7 bases, with 10 bases between them. The CDR3 sequence is 15 residues long. Per the germline V gene, CDR1 is LNHDA and CDR2 is SQIVND (reference sequence). CDR3 residues: CASSIEALRNSPLHF. In nucleotides, the CDR3 is TGTGCCAGTAGTATAGAGGCGCTGAGGAATTCACCCCTCCACTTT.

This chain links TRBV5-1 with TRBJ1-1; D gene unclear. V was cut by 3 bases and J by 4 bases, with 16 bases left in between. The CDR3 sequence is 15 residues long. CDR1 is SGHRS, CDR2 YFSETQ, per germline. In DNA, the CDR3 is TGCGCCAGCAGCTCCTTTTGGGAGGTGGGCACTGAAGCTTTCTTT. It is translated as CASSSFWEVGTEAFF. Full variable domain (missing parts from reference TRBV5-1 and TRBJ1-1): KAGVTQTPRYLIKTRGQQVTLSCSPISGHRSVSWYQQTPGQGLQFLFEYFSETQRNKGNFPGRFSGRQFSNSRSEMNVSTLELGDSALYLCASSSFWEVGTEAFFGQGTRLTVV.

The V gene is TRBV19, the J gene TRBJ2-1, with D unclear. In germline, CDR1 is LNHDA, CDR2 SQIVND (reference sequence). Trimming left V 7 bases short and J 1 base short, with 14 bases between. The CDR3 consists of 15 residues. The CDR3 is CASTPSARSYNEQFF. Written as DNA, the CDR3 is TGTGCCAGTACTCCTTCCGCCAGGTCCTACAATGAGCAGTTCTTC.

V and J are TRBV7-8 and TRBJ2-7, with 12 bases that match TRBD1. With 5 bases clipped from V and 4 bases from J, the junction kept 15 bases outside the gene matches. This CDR3 comprises 18 residues. The germline V gene has CDR1 SGHVS and CDR2 FQNEAQ. CDR3: CASSPRGTGGLGNYEQYF. In DNA, the CDR3 is TGTGCCAGCAGCCCCCGGGGGACAGGGGGCTTGGGGAATTACGAGCAGTACTTC. Complete variable domain (other parts from reference TRBV7-8 and TRBJ2-7): GAGVSQSPRYKVAKRGQDVALRCDPISGHVSLFWYQQALGQGPEFLTYFQNEAQLDKSGLPSDRFFAERPEGSVSTLKIQRTQQEDSAVYLCASSPRGTGGLGNYEQYFGPGTRLTVT.

This clone was seen once. The chain has TRBV13 and TRBJ2-4; the D gene is possibly TRBD2 (6 bases). The V end was cut by 5 bases, the J end by 5 bases, with 10 bases between. CDR1 and CDR2 (germline): PRHDT, FYEKMQ (reference sequence). The CDR3 has 13 amino acids. The CDR3 loop is CASSIGTQNIQYF. CDR3 in DNA: TGTGCCAGCAGCATCGGGACTCAAAACATTCAGTACTTC.

The chain joins TRBV6-6 to TRBJ1-3; perhaps TRBD1 as D (5 bases). Per the germline V gene, CDR1 is MNHNY and CDR2 is SVGAGI (reference sequence). The CDR3 spans 15 residues. The V end lost 1 base, the J end lost 4 bases, and 11 bases lay between the germline ends. CDR3 loop: CASSYLPGKGNTIYF. CDR3 DNA: TGTGCCAGCAGTTACTTGCCAGGGAAAGGAAACACCATATATTTT.